Following are 14 T cell receptor beta chains from one sample sequenced in a study of CD4+ T cells in melanoma. Repertoires were generated with immunoSEQ multiplex PCR, while TCRdb's copy carries only in-frame clones and drops some. This table holds about 9,800 clones, around 70% found once. Sequenced: cells from a culture (not recorded whether cultured in vitro). Receptors originate from a human donor with melanoma.

The count of this clone is one. The V gene is TRBV5-1, the J gene TRBJ1-1; TRBD1 matches 8 bases. Trimming at V came to 4 bases and at J to 10 bases, leaving 9 bases not matched to a gene. Germline CDR1 is SGHRS and CDR2 is YFSETQ. The CDR3 has 13 residues. CDR3: CASSGQGAGSAFF. The CDR3 DNA follows: TGCGCCAGCAGCGGTCAGGGGGCCGGCTCAGCTTTCTTT.

The chain employs TRBV5-1 and TRBJ2-1; no clear D gene. The CDR3 is made up of 15 amino acids. V was shortened by 4 bases and J by 2 bases, with 13 bases between the two germline ends. Germline CDR1 reads SGHRS; CDR2 reads YFSETQ. CDR3 loop: CASSIRTRTYNEQFF. The DNA of the CDR3 is TGCGCCAGCAGCATACGGACCAGGACCTACAATGAGCAGTTCTTC.

The J gene is TRBJ2-7, the V gene TRBV7-9; D might be TRBD1 or TRBD2, each matching 5 bases. The V gene lost 2 bases and the J gene lost 1 base, with 18 bases spanning the gap. Germline CDR1 is SEHNR and CDR2 is FQNEAQ (reference sequence). The length of the CDR3 is 17 residues. The CDR3 sequence is CASSLLVRDGSSYEQYF. The DNA of the CDR3 is TGTGCCAGCAGCTTACTGGTACGGGACGGAAGTTCCTACGAGCAGTACTTC.

The CDR3 nucleotides are TGTGCCAGCAGTTACAGCAATCAGCCCCAGCATTTT. This gives the protein CASSYSNQPQHF. This chain uses TRBV28 with TRBJ1-5; D gene unclear. CDR1 and CDR2 (germline): MDHEN, SYDVKM. The V end was cut by 4 bases, the J end by 1 base, with 2 bases between. The CDR3 extends over 12 amino acids.

This clone showed up just once. The rearrangement links TRBV5-4 to TRBJ2-6, with a possible D match to TRBD1 (6 bases). This CDR3 is built from 17 residues. Looked up from germline, CDR1 is SGHNT and CDR2 is YYREEE (reference sequence). V lost 5 bases and J 0 bases, leaving 15 bases between the germline ends. The CDR3 region is CASRSGVVSSGANVLTF. The CDR3 DNA follows: TGTGCCAGCAGATCAGGGGTCGTAAGCTCTGGGGCCAACGTCCTGACTTTC.

The V gene is TRBV19, the J gene TRBJ2-1, with 9 positions matching TRBD2. Trimming at V came to 6 bases and at J to 3 bases, leaving 18 bases not matched to a gene. CDR1 LNHDA and CDR2 SQIVND come from the germline V gene (reference sequence). CDR3 size: 19 residues. Written as DNA, the CDR3 is TGTGCCAGTAGCCGGTACCCCACCAGTAGCGGGGGTATCTACAATGAGCAGTTCTTC. Residues: CASSRYPTSSGGIYNEQFF.

This clone was recorded a few times. This sequence joins TRBV4-2 and TRBJ2-3; D perhaps matches TRBD2 (6 bases). V shed 5 bases and J shed 0 bases, with 18 bases lying between them. Germline V gene lookup returns CDR1 LGHNA and CDR2 YNFKEQ. The CDR3 is made up of 17 amino acids. This CDR3 is CASSSGGRGLSTDTQYF. CDR3 in DNA: TGTGCCAGCAGCTCGGGTGGGCGGGGCCTAAGCACAGATACGCAGTATTTT.

This rearrangement joins TRBV12-5 to TRBJ1-6, with 7 nucleotides matching TRBD1. V lost 2 bases, J lost 6 bases, and 13 bases stayed unmatched. The CDR3 runs to 18 residues. Germline values: CDR1 LGHNT, CDR2 FRNRAP. Written as DNA, the CDR3 is TGTGCTAGTGGTTTGAAGTCCACCGACAGGGCTACTAATTCACCCCTCCACTTT. It yields the protein CASGLKSTDRATNSPLHF.

The CDR3 region is CASSPRRTRGNTGELFF. The CDR3 DNA is TGTGCCAGCTCACCGAGACGGACCCGGGGGAACACCGGGGAGCTGTTTTTT. This sequence joins TRBV18 and TRBJ2-2; D is possibly TRBD2 (5 bases). Trimming removed 3 bases at V and 1 base at J, with 15 bases between. Germline CDR1 and CDR2: KGHSH and LQKENI. The CDR3 is made up of 17 amino acids.

The rearrangement links TRBV11-2 to TRBJ1-1, with D uncertain. CDR1 SGHAT and CDR2 FQNNGV come from the germline V gene. This CDR3 contains 14 residues. With 3 bases removed from V and 4 bases from J, the gap between germline ends came to 12 bases. The CDR3 nucleotides are TGTGCCAGCAGCTTGTCTCCGTATGCCACTGAAGCTTTCTTT. Translated, it gives CASSLSPYATEAFF.

The chain links TRBV19 to TRBJ2-3; 9 bases agree with TRBD1. Trimming removed 6 bases from V and 2 bases from J; junction bases left unmatched: 15. Germline V gene data show CDR1 as LNHDA and CDR2 as SQIVND (reference sequence). The CDR3 runs 18 residues. In DNA, the CDR3 is TGTGCCAGTAGACCTAACCTAGGCACAGGGGGCAACACAGATACGCAGTATTTT. This encodes CASRPNLGTGGNTDTQYF.

The rearrangement uses TRBV27 and TRBJ2-6; D uncertain. V was shortened by 7 bases and J by 4 bases, with 14 bases between the two germline ends. Germline values: CDR1 MNHEY, CDR2 SMNVEV (reference sequence). CDR3 length: 15 residues. CDR3 sequence: CASTVRIGGANVLTF. CDR3 nucleotides: TGTGCCAGCACGGTGAGGATTGGAGGGGCCAACGTCCTGACTTTC.

V usage is TRBV5-8 and J usage is TRBJ1-2; D uncertain. Trimming removed 2 bases at V and 10 bases at J, with 18 bases between. The CDR3 length is 14 residues. Germline values: CDR1 SGHTS, CDR2 YDEGEE. CDR3 in amino acids: CASSLNGPRTAYTF. In DNA, the CDR3 is TGTGCCAGCAGCTTAAACGGCCCCCGGACGGCCTACACCTTC.

This chain links TRBV23-1 with TRBJ2-5; D perhaps matches TRBD2 (5 bases). TRBV23-1 is an open reading frame, and its role is uncertain. The V gene lost 0 bases and the J gene lost 5 bases, with 13 bases spanning the gap. CDR3 size: 15 residues. In nucleotides, the CDR3 is TGCGCCAGCAGTCAATCTGGGCTAGCTGGGGAGACCCAGTACTTC. Encoded protein: CASSQSGLAGETQYF.